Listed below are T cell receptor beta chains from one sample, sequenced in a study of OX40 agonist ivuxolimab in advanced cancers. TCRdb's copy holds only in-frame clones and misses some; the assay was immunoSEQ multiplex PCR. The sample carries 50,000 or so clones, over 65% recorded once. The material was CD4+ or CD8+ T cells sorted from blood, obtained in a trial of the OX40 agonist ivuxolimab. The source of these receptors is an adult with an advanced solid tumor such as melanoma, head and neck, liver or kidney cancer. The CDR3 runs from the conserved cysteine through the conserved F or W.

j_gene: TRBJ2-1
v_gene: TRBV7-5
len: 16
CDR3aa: CASNRTGLAGGNEQFF

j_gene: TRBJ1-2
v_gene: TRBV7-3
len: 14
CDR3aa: CASSPGQGGYGYTF

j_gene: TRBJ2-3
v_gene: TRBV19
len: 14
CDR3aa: CASSIRYSTDTQYF

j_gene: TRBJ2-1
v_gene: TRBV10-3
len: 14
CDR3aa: CAIGGGLRNNEQFF

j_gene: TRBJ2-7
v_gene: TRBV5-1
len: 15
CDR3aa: CASSGGQGSSYEQYF

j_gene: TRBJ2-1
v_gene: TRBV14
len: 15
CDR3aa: CASSQGLGGYNEQFF

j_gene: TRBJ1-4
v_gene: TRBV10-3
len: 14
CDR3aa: CAISAGQGDEKLFF

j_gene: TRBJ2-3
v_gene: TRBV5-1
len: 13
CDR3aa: CASSTGGRDTQYF

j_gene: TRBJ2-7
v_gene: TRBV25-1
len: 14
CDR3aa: CASPVHGRDNEQYF

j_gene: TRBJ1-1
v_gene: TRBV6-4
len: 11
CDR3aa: CATQQGTEAFF

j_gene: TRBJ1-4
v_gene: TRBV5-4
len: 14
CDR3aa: CASSLGGSSEKLFF

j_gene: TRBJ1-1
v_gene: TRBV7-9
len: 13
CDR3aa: CASSSRVNTEAFF

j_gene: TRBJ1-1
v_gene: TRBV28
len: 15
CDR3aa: CASSLSLRGRTEAFF

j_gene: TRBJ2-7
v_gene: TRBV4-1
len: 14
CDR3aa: CASSSPGQGYEQYF

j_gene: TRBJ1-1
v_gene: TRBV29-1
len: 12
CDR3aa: CSVARGNTEAFF

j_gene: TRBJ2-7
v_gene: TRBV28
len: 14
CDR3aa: CASRTPGQGYEQYF

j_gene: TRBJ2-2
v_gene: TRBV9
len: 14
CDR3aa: CASSVVGGSGELFF

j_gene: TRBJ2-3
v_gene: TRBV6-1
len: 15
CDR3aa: CASSAVAGSTDTQYF

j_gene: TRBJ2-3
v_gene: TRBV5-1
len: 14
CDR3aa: CASSLAGGTDTQYF

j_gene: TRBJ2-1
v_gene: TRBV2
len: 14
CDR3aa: CASSGKLSGNEQFF

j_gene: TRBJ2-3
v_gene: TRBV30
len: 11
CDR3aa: CAWSVQYTQYF

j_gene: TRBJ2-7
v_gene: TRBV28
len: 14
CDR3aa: CASSLRLAGYEQYF

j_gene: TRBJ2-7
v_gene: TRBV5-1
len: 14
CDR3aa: CASSPRQASYEQYF

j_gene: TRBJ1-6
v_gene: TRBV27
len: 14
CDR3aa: CASSRQGNNSPLHF

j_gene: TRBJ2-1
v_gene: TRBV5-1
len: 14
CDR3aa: CASSKDRAGNEQFF

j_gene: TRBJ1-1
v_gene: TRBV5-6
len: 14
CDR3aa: CASSLAPSGLEAFF

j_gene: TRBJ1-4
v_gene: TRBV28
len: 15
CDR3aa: CASSLSSASNEKLFF

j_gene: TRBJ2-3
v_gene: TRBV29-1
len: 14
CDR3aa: CSSTGSPNTDTQYF

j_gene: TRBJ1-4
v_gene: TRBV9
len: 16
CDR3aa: CASSVGEGQTNEKLFF

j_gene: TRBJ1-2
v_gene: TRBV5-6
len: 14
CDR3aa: CASSLTGILGVYTF

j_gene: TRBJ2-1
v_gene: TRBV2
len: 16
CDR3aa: CASSEATRLYDNEQFF

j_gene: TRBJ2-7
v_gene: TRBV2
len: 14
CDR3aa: CASSVGTREYEQYF

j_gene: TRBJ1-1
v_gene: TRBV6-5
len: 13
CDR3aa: CASKGKWDTEAFF

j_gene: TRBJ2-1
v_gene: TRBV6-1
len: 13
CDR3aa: CASSSRPGNEQFF

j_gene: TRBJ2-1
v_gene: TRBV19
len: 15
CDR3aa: CASSIALVLYNEQFF

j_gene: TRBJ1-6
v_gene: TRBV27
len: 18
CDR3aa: CASSSFIWGAGENSPLHF

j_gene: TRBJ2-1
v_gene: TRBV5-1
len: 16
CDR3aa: CASSLEPGRPYNEQFF

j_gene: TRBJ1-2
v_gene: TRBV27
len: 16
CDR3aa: CASRRGGGGQGYGYTF

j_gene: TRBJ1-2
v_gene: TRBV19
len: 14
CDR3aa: CASSILGGRHGYTF

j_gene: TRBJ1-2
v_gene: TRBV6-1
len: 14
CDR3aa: CASSEPRGRDGYTF

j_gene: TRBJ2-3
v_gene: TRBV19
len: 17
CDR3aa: CASSLIRTGATTDTQYF

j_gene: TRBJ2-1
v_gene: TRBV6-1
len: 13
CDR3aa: CASSPRNYNEQFF

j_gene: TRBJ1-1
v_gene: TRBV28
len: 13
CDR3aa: CATTHRMNTEAFF

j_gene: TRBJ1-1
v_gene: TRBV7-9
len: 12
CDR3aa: CASRQVAGLAFF

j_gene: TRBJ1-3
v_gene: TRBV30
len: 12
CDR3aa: CAWSHSGNTIYF

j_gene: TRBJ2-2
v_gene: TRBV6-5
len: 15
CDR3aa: CASSPTPGGGGELFF

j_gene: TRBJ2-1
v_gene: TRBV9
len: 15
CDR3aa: CASSVAPASGNEQFF

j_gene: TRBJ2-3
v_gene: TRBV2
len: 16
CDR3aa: CASSPGLAGEADTQYF

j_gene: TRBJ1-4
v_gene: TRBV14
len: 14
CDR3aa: CASSPRQGSGKLFF

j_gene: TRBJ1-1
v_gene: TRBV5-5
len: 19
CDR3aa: CASSKKPRGRGLPNTEAFF

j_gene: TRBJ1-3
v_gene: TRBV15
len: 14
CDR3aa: CATSRDRGPNTIYF

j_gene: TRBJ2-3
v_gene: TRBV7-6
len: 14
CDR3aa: CASRRTPAPDTQYF

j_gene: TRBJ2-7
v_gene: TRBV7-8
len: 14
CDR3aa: CASSPGTFKGEQYF

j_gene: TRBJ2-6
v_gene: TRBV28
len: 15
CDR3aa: CASRPGGAGANVLTF